This T cell receptor (beta chain) was captured in a study of response to subunit inactivated influenza vaccine. TCRdb reprocessed the RT-PCR reads via MiXCR and lists one record per CDR3 protein. The profile covers about 520,000 distinct CDR3 sequences, with less than 7.5% appearing a single time and around 14% taken by the ten largest. The CDR3 contains 14 residues. CDR1 DFQATT and CDR2 SNEGSKA come from the germline V gene (reference sequence). The trim removed 6 bases at V and 2 bases at J, leaving 5 bases unmatched. Study-level points and caveats: After each seasonal influenza vaccination, few new T cells are recruited, the authors suggested.

This clonotype turned up a few times. Its matching antigen is unknown. The sequences come from PBMCs from blood, collected around 2 years after vaccination. This receptor was identified in a man between 50 and 75 years old who received an inactivated influenza vaccine. The V call is TRBV20-1, the J call TRBJ2-1, with 9 bases lining up with TRBD1. The CDR3 protein is CSAQTGGPYNEQFF. CDR3 in DNA: TGCAGTGCCCAGACAGGGGGACCCTACAATGAGCAGTTCTTC.